A single TCR beta chain is shown here with its context. What it recognizes is unknown. The source of the sample is a study of T cell responses to AZD1222 COVID-19 vaccine. General study results and limits: A reported finding is that nearly half of spike-specific TCRs target unmutated variant regions. Spike-wide vaccine-associated CD4 TCRs dominated at 160-218 and 743-854. White British donors predominated, females outnumbered males, and clonal diversity was possibly underestimated.

Method: immunoSEQ multiplex PCR; TCRdb's copy keeps in-frame clones and lacks some. The repertoire has just under 150,000 clones, 88% of them found once; the top ten carry under 7%. V gave up 4 bases and J gave up 1 base, with 13 bases separating them. Germline V gives CDR1 SGHNT, CDR2 YENEEA. The length of the CDR3 is 16 residues. The chain has TRBV11-3 and TRBJ2-2; tentatively, D is TRBD2 (5 bases). The sequenced sample was peripheral blood, obtained 28 days after the second dose of the MenACWY control vaccine. This TCR was sampled from an adult who received the MenACWY meningococcal vaccine as a control. CDR3 DNA: TGTGCCAGCAGCTCACCTTTCCGGGGGAACACCGGGGAGCTGTTTTTT. This codes for CASSSPFRGNTGELFF.